What follows is one T cell receptor (beta chain) and its context. CDR3 length: 14 amino acids. Per germline, CDR1 SGHRS and CDR2 YFSETQ. V lost 1 base and J lost 3; bases outside the gene matches: 1. The sample is drawn from a study of blood T cell repertoires in COVID-19. Sequencing used immunoSEQ multiplex PCR; TCRdb keeps in-frame clones, though not all of them. The repertoire holds about 520,000 clones, with around 85% as singletons. The clonotype was recovered from a human donor in a cohort sampled during active COVID-19. The material sequenced was peripheral blood. The gene calls are TRBV5-1 and TRBJ1-5, with TRBD1 matching over 7 bases. The CDR3 sequence: CASSLTGDNQPQHF. DNA of the CDR3: TGCGCCAGCAGCTTGACAGGGGACAATCAGCCCCAGCATTTT.